The clone carrying this T cell receptor beta chain was seen a few times. The data derive from a study of identical twins. TCRdb called the 5' RACE reads again in MiXCR, with one record for every CDR3 protein. This sample has about 470,000 distinct CDR3 sequences, with 20% to 30% found just once. With 3 bases clipped from V and 3 bases from J, the junction kept 4 bases outside the gene matches. CDR3 size: 14 residues. Germline lookup yields CDR1 SGHRS and CDR2 YFSETQ. These data were also reused for a study on T cells expressing NK-cell markers.

The TCR originated in a woman aged 18-29 years in good health. Sequences were obtained from CD4+ T cells sorted from blood. V is TRBV5-1 and J is TRBJ1-1; TRBD1 matches 8 bases. In DNA form, the CDR3 reads TGCGCCAGCAGCTCTCAGGGGGCGTACACTGAAGCTTTCTTT. The encoded protein is CASSSQGAYTEAFF.